The 14 T cell receptor beta chains reported below all come from one sample, sequenced in a study of shared clonotypes between healthy human individuals. The data were produced by immunoSEQ multiplex PCR, yet TCRdb's version contains in-frame clones alone and is incomplete. This sample has 2 million to 2.5 million clones, with more than 85% found just once. The sequencing sample was made of naive CD4+ T cells from PBMCs. Specified subset: CD45RA+ positively selected. The receptor set was obtained from a man aged 18-30 years in good health. Some clones in this sample may be carry-over from other donors' samples.

This clone was counted once. This chain joins TRBV29-1 and TRBJ2-2; the D is unclear. V lost 0 bases and J lost 6, with 14 bases in between. CDR3 size: 15 residues. CDR1 is SQVTM, CDR2 ANQGSEA, per germline. The CDR3 here is CSVEDQRSYPGELFF. CDR3 coding DNA: TGCAGCGTTGAAGATCAGAGGAGTTATCCCGGGGAGCTGTTTTTT.

The table lists this clone with a count of one. This sequence joins TRBV25-1 and TRBJ1-5, with 12 bases identical to TRBD1. Germline V gene sequence: CDR1 MGHDK, CDR2 SYGVNS. The CDR3 is 16 amino acids. The junction had 9 bases not matched to a gene; V was cut back by 6 bases and J by 6 bases. CDR3 nucleotides: TGTGCCAGCAGCCAAGGGACAGGGGGCGCGGGTCAGCCCCAGCATTTT. Protein product: CASSQGTGGAGQPQHF.

The sample holds one count of this clone. The V call is TRBV9, the J call TRBJ2-3; possible D gene TRBD2, 7 bases. V dropped 0 bases and J dropped 4 bases, with 21 bases sitting between them. CDR1 and CDR2 (germline): SGDLS, YYNGEE. This CDR3 spans 18 amino acids. CDR3 sequence (DNA): TGTGCCAGCAGCGTAGTCCCGACGCTAGCGGAGGGGGCAGATACGCAGTATTTT. It codes for CASSVVPTLAEGADTQYF.

V usage is TRBV28 and J usage is TRBJ2-2; tentative D call: TRBD1 (6 bases). CDR1 is MDHEN, CDR2 SYDVKM, per germline. Trimming took 6 bases from V and 5 from J, leaving 16 bases between them. The CDR3 totals 15 residues. CDR3 coding DNA: TGTGCCAGCAGCCCGGGCAGGGGCTGGACCGGGGAGCTGTTTTTT. This sequence encodes CASSPGRGWTGELFF.

Regarding this clone: This specimen includes other DNA sequences encoding the same CDR3. The V and J genes are TRBV5-1 and TRBJ2-2; D remains unclear. Trimming pared 4 bases from V and 2 bases from J, leaving 9 bases between. There are 14 residues in the CDR3. Looked up from germline, CDR1 is SGHRS and CDR2 is YFSETQ. CDR3 sequence reads: CASSLGPNTGELFF. CDR3 in DNA: TGCGCCAGCAGCCTAGGTCCCAACACCGGGGAGCTGTTTTTT.

The rearrangement links TRBV5-4 to TRBJ2-7; D gene uncertain. The CDR3 sequence is 12 residues long. Looked up from germline, CDR1 is SGHNT and CDR2 is YYREEE (reference sequence). V dropped 4 bases and J dropped 3 bases, with 8 bases sitting between them. The chain's CDR3 is CASSRGIYEQYF. DNA of the CDR3: TGTGCCAGCAGCCGTGGAATCTACGAGCAGTACTTC.

About this clone: An end of the junction does not agree with germline; a read error may underlie this. The genes are TRBV6-1 and TRBJ1-5; TRBD1 matches at 11 bases. Per the germline V gene, CDR1 is MNHNS and CDR2 is SASEGT. The CDR3 covers 13 residues. The CDR3 region has the DNA TGTGCCAGCAGTGAAATGAGGACAGGGGGCTTGGGATTT. This translates into CASSEMRTGGLGF.

This chain uses TRBV19 with TRBJ1-3, with D uncertain. Per the germline V gene, CDR1 is LNHDA and CDR2 is SQIVND (reference sequence). This CDR3 has 14 residues. The ends were cut back, 6 bases at V and 0 bases at J, with 9 bases in the middle. CDR3 nucleotide sequence: TGTGCCAGTAGAAGACCGGACTCTGGAAACACCATATATTTT. It specifies CASRRPDSGNTIYF.

This clone came up a few times. The chain links TRBV30 to TRBJ1-2; D is possibly TRBD1 (6 bases). This CDR3 has 13 amino acids. V lost 5 bases, J lost 7 bases, and 17 bases lay in between. Germline CDR1 is GTSNPN and CDR2 is SVGIG (reference sequence). CDR3 residues: CAWHTGTSGGYTF. The CDR3 nucleotides are TGTGCCTGGCATACAGGGACGAGTGGTGGCTACACCTTC.

The V gene is TRBV6-5, the J gene TRBJ2-7, with 9 bases fitting TRBD1. CDR3 length: 14 residues. Germline values: CDR1 MNHEY, CDR2 SVGAGI. V lost 6 bases and J lost 5; bases outside the gene matches: 8. The CDR3 DNA is TGTGCCAGCAGCCCATCCGGGACAGGGAACGAGCAGTACTTC. Translation gives CASSPSGTGNEQYF.

This chain links TRBV6-5 with TRBJ2-7, with D tentatively TRBD1 or TRBD2 (5 bases each). Deletions cut 6 bases from V and 5 bases from J, with 14 bases between. The CDR3 sequence is 13 residues long. Germline CDR1 and CDR2: MNHEY and SVGAGI. The CDR3 DNA is TGTGCCAGCAGGCGGTTATTGGGGGACGAGCAGTACTTC. It encodes CASRRLLGDEQYF.

This clone was seen more than once but under ten times. Other DNA variants within this sample encode the same CDR3. The rearrangement uses TRBV9 and TRBJ2-5; no reliable D call. V dropped 0 bases and J dropped 4 bases, with 7 bases sitting between them. The CDR3 spans 13 residues. Germline-derived CDR1 and CDR2 are SGDLS and YYNGEE. CDR3 residues: CASSVATGETQYF. CDR3 bases: TGTGCCAGCAGCGTAGCTACGGGAGAGACCCAGTACTTC.

This chain uses TRBV7-3 with TRBJ1-1, with D maybe TRBD1 (6 bases). The V end was cut by 1 base, the J end by 5 bases, with 11 bases between. CDR3 length: 14 residues. Germline assignment: CDR1 SGHTA and CDR2 FQGTGA. The CDR3 loop is CASSLSTGRTEAFF. The CDR3 nucleotides are TGTGCCAGCAGCTTAAGCACAGGGAGGACTGAAGCTTTCTTT.

This chain uses TRBV5-8 with TRBJ2-1; TRBD2 aligns across 7 bases. Germline V gene sequence: CDR1 SGHTS, CDR2 YDEGEE. V lost 6 bases, J lost 8 bases, and 17 bases stayed unmatched. This CDR3 comprises 16 residues. The CDR3 DNA follows: TGTGCCAGCACCAGGCCGTGGGAGGGCCGGGTCGATGAGCAGTTCTTC. Encoded protein: CASTRPWEGRVDEQFF.